These 17 T cell receptor beta chains came from one sample sequenced in a study of memory CD4+ T cells and cytomegalovirus serostatus. Sequenced by immunoSEQ multiplex PCR; TCRdb stores in-frame clones only, minus some. The data contain roughly 84,000 clones, 80% of them singletons. Single viable CD3+CD4+CD8-CD45RO+ cells were sorted as the memory CD4+ T cells. Sample: memory CD4+ T cells from blood. The source is an adult in good health and CMV-seronegative.

This clone was recorded only once. The J gene is TRBJ1-1, the V gene TRBV28; 7 bases align to TRBD1. This CDR3 has 15 amino acids. The ends lost 4 bases at V and 7 bases at J; junction bases unmatched: 12. Germline assignment: CDR1 MDHEN and CDR2 SYDVKM. CDR3 nucleotides: TGTGCCAGCAGTTCCCCTGACAGGGTTAGAGGTGAAGCTTTCTTT. The encoded protein is CASSSPDRVRGEAFF.

V and J are TRBV6-5 and TRBJ1-6; D gene ambiguous. There are 14 residues in the CDR3. Per germline, CDR1 MNHEY and CDR2 SVGAGI. V lost 0 bases and J lost 8, with 8 bases in between. CDR3 residues: CASSYSFGDSPLHF. The CDR3 DNA reads TGTGCCAGCAGTTACTCGTTCGGCGATTCACCCCTCCACTTT.

This chain joins TRBV13 and TRBJ2-7, with TRBD2 as a possible D gene (6 bases). Trimming left V 0 bases short and J 2 bases short, with 14 bases between. Germline CDR1 is PRHDT and CDR2 is FYEKMQ (reference sequence). The CDR3 sequence is 16 residues long. CDR3 in DNA: TGTGCCAGCAGCTTAGGCCTTAGCGGCTTAACCTACGAGCAGTACTTC. As protein: CASSLGLSGLTYEQYF.

For the CDR3, the DNA is TGTGCCAGCAGCCCACGAGACAGGGGGCGGAACACTGAAGCTTTCTTT. As protein: CASSPRDRGRNTEAFF. The rearrangement joins TRBV5-5 to TRBJ1-1, with 10 bases fitting TRBD1. The ends lost 4 bases at V and 1 base at J; junction bases unmatched: 7. CDR3 length: 16 amino acids. Germline CDR1 SGHKS, CDR2 YYEKEE (reference sequence). Supplemented by reference TRBV5-5 and TRBJ1-1, the full variable domain reads DAGVTQSPTHLIKTRGQQVTLRCSPISGHKSVSWYQQVLGQGPQFIFQYYEKEERGRGNFPDRFSARQFPNYSSELNVNALLLGDSALYLCASSPRDRGRNTEAFFGQGTRLTVV.

The rearrangement uses TRBV7-2 and TRBJ1-3; D ambiguous. Germline-derived CDR1 and CDR2 are SGHTA and FQGNSA. CDR3 size: 15 residues. Trimming took 1 base from V and 6 from J, leaving 13 bases between them. CDR3 nucleotide sequence: TGTGCCAGCAGCTTAGGGACCGCGGGTCTAAACACCATATATTTT. Protein product: CASSLGTAGLNTIYF.

In DNA form, the CDR3 reads TGTGCCAGCAGGCCCCGGACAGGGATTGTCAATGGCTACACCTTC. It is translated as CASRPRTGIVNGYTF. The chain employs TRBV2 and TRBJ1-2, with 8 nucleotides matching TRBD1. Germline V gives CDR1 SNHLY, CDR2 FYNNEI. CDR3 length: 15 residues. V lost 6 bases and J lost 6; bases outside the gene matches: 12.

A few counts support this clone. The V and J genes are TRBV5-1 and TRBJ1-1; D is undetermined. In germline, CDR1 is SGHRS, CDR2 YFSETQ. Trimming pared 0 bases from V and 6 bases from J, leaving 6 bases between. The CDR3 contains 12 residues. The chain's CDR3 is CASSLGSAEAFF. The CDR3 coding sequence is TGCGCCAGCAGCTTGGGGTCTGCTGAAGCTTTCTTT.

V gene TRBV18 combines with J gene TRBJ1-6, with TRBD1 matching over 9 bases. V dropped 3 bases and J dropped 6; count of bases not matched to a gene: 3. Germline V lookup: CDR1 KGHSH, CDR2 LQKENI. The CDR3 runs to 15 residues. The CDR3 loop is CASSPQTGGNSPLHF. CDR3 nucleotides: TGTGCCAGCTCACCCCAGACAGGGGGTAATTCACCCCTCCACTTT.

This clone was seen once. The rearrangement joins TRBV5-1 to TRBJ1-2; perhaps TRBD1 as D (5 bases). Germline CDR1 SGHRS, CDR2 YFSETQ. The V gene lost 4 bases and the J gene lost 3 bases, with 13 bases spanning the gap. The CDR3 runs to 14 residues. The CDR3 reads CASSLTTADYGYTF. The CDR3 bases are TGCGCCAGCAGCCTAACGACAGCAGACTATGGCTACACCTTC.

The CDR3 loop is CATSRDSGQGHTEAFF. For the CDR3, the DNA is TGTGCCACCAGCAGAGATAGCGGCCAGGGTCACACTGAAGCTTTCTTT. The chain couples TRBV15 to TRBJ1-1; maybe TRBD1 (5 bases). Trimming pared 0 bases from V and 3 bases from J, leaving 14 bases between. The CDR3 runs to 16 residues. Looked up from germline, CDR1 is LNHNV and CDR2 is YYDKDF (reference sequence).

The chain has TRBV7-3 and TRBJ2-2; D is possibly TRBD1 (6 bases). Germline values: CDR1 SGHTA, CDR2 FQGTGA. The V and J ends lost 6 bases and 7 bases respectively, with 18 bases between them. The CDR3 sequence is 15 residues long. The CDR3 reads CASSQITGFGGELFF. Here the CDR3 DNA reads TGTGCCAGCAGTCAAATTACAGGGTTTGGCGGGGAGCTGTTTTTT.

The V and J genes are TRBV6-6 and TRBJ2-1, with 11 bases matching TRBD2. This CDR3 contains 16 residues. Germline loops: CDR1 MNHNY, CDR2 SVGAGI (reference sequence). The junction had 4 bases not matched to a gene; V was cut back by 0 bases and J by 6 bases. The CDR3 here is CASSYSSGGAINEQFF. In DNA form, the CDR3 reads TGTGCCAGCAGTTACTCTAGCGGGGGGGCCATCAATGAGCAGTTCTTC.

CDR3 DNA: TGCGCCAGCAGCTTAACGGGACCCCAGAACACTGAAGCTTTCTTT. It specifies CASSLTGPQNTEAFF. The chain combines TRBV5-1 with TRBJ1-1, with D possibly matching TRBD1 (5 bases). Germline V gives CDR1 SGHRS, CDR2 YFSETQ. CDR3 length: 15 amino acids. V lost 2 bases and J 1 base, leaving 12 bases between the germline ends.

The genes are TRBV6-5 and TRBJ2-7; 7 bases agree with TRBD1. V dropped 6 bases and J dropped 6; count of bases not matched to a gene: 5. Germline CDR1 and CDR2: MNHEY and SVGAGI. CDR3 size: 12 residues. The CDR3 is CASRVDRFEQYF. The CDR3 nucleotides are TGTGCCAGCAGAGTGGACAGGTTCGAGCAGTACTTC.

In nucleotides, the CDR3 is TGCGCCAGCAGCCCTACCTGGGAGGGGGAGAACACCGGGGAGCTGTTTTTT. Its translation is CASSPTWEGENTGELFF. The V call is TRBV4-3, the J call TRBJ2-2, with D possibly matching TRBD2 (7 bases). Germline-derived CDR1 and CDR2 are LGHNA and YSLEER. The length of the CDR3 is 17 residues. V was shortened by 4 bases and J by 1 base, with 16 bases between the two germline ends.

This chain connects TRBV6-1 to TRBJ1-6, with a tentative D call TRBD1 (6 bases). This CDR3 contains 18 residues. V lost 4 bases to trimming and J lost 10 bases, with 26 bases between them. Germline V lookup: CDR1 MNHNS, CDR2 SASEGT. The CDR3, as DNA: TGTGCCAGCAGTGGGTTCGGACGGGGGCGACAGCCGAACTCACCCCTCCACTTT. It codes for CASSGFGRGRQPNSPLHF.

The CDR3 protein is CASSVSLAGGRETQYF. DNA for the CDR3: TGTGCCAGCAGTGTTTCTTTAGCGGGGGGGCGAGAGACCCAGTACTTC. The V and J genes are TRBV6-1 and TRBJ2-5; 11 bases map to TRBD2. CDR1 is MNHNS and CDR2 is SASEGT in the germline V gene. With 4 bases clipped from V and 4 bases from J, the junction kept 8 bases outside the gene matches. The CDR3 sequence is 16 residues long.